The clone carrying this T cell receptor (beta chain) appeared many times. Unique molecular identifiers were linked by the library to individual cDNA molecules. In the original workflow: Samples ranged from 23,224 to 690,600 TCRs, with a median of roughly 96,000. TCRdb reanalysed the RACE reads using MiXCR and keeps one entry per CDR3 protein. The V and J calls and clone size are TCRdb's, not the authors'. Seen here are 90,000 to 120,000 distinct CDR3 sequences, approximately 11% observed once, and the top ten hold approximately 3.5%. The sample is drawn from a study of human T cells and chemical hapten exposure. Whole-study context: 2% DPC was applied to approximately 2 cm by approximately 2 cm of upper inner arm skin for sensitization. Patients got weekly scalp diphenylcyclopropenone doses over the approximately 23-week study.

Time point noted: patch test 1, 2 weeks after DPC sensitization. This sample's treatment: therapeutic diphenylcyclopropenone sensitization with weekly scalp DPC. The CDR3 consists of 17 residues. V dropped 3 bases and J dropped 5 bases, with 22 bases sitting between them. Germline CDR1 is MDHEN and CDR2 is SYDVKM. The clonotype originates from a woman between 40 and 50 years old with alopecia areata. Some clones in this sample may be carry-over from other donors' samples. This chain uses TRBV28 with TRBJ1-1, with D maybe TRBD1 (5 bases). The sample in question was whole blood, obtained in connection with sensitization to the hapten diphenylcyclopropenone (DPC). CDR3 DNA sequence: TGTGCCAGCAGTTTCCCTCCCCCGGCAGGGTCGAGGACTGAAGCTTTCTTT. Its translation is CASSFPPPAGSRTEAFF.